This TCR beta chain was captured in a study of vaccination effects on CD4 cells after COVID-19. This clone occurred once. Antigen: not known. TCRdb's table, derived via immunoSEQ multiplex PCR, lists solely in-frame clones and lacks some. Of fewer than 35,000 clones listed, 70% to 80% are singletons. Isolation of CD4+ T cells took place after less than 12 days of culture. V was shortened by 7 bases and J by 1 base, with 15 bases between the two germline ends. The CDR3 spans 14 residues. The V gene's germline CDR1 is SGHRS and CDR2 YFSETQ. This chain connects TRBV5-1 to TRBJ2-7, with D perhaps TRBD1 or TRBD2 (5 bases each). The TCR originated in a human donor who received a COVID-19 vaccine. The sample here was CD4+ T cells from PBMCs cultured without peptide, taken before COVID-19 vaccination. This CDR3 is CASLRGPSSYEQYF. As DNA, the CDR3 is TGCGCCAGCCTCCGGGGCCCCTCTTCCTACGAGCAGTACTTC. Variable domain in full (rest from reference TRBV5-1 and TRBJ2-7): KAGVTQTPRYLIKTRGQQVTLSCSPISGHRSVSWYQQTPGQGLQFLFEYFSETQRNKGNFPGRFSGRQFSNSRSEMNVSTLELGDSALYLCASLRGPSSYEQYFGPGTRLTVT.